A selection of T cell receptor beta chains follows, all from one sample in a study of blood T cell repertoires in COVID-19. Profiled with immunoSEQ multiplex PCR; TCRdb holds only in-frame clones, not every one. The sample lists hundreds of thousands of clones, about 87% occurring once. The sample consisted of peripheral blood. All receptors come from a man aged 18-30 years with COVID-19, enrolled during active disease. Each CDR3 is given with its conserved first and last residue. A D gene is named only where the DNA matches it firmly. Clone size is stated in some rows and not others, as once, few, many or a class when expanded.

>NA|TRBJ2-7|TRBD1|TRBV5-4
CASSFGTGTDGYEQYF
TGTGCCAGCAGCTTCGGGACAGGGACGGACGGCTACGAGCAGTACTTC
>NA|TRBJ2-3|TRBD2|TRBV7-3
CASSLGLAGGGDTQYF
TGTGCCAGCAGCTTAGGGCTAGCGGGAGGGGGAGATACGCAGTATTTT
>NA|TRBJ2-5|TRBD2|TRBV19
CASSAGLAGGYQETQYF
TGTGCCAGTAGTGCGGGACTAGCGGGGGGGTACCAAGAGACCCAGTACTTC
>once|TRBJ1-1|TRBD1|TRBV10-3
CAIRSGGWDTEAFF
TGTGCCATCAGGTCAGGGGGCTGGGACACTGAAGCTTTCTTT
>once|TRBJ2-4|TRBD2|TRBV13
CASSRGGALDIQYF
TGTGCCAGCAGCCGCGGGGGGGCATTGGACATTCAGTACTTC
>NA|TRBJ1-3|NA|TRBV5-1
CASSLRAGNTIYF
TGCGCCAGCAGCTTGCGAGCGGGAAACACCATATATTTT
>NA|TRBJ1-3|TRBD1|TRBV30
CAWAPGQGFGVSSGNTIYF
TGTGCCTGGGCACCGGGACAGGGATTTGGGGTTAGCTCTGGAAACACCATATATTTT
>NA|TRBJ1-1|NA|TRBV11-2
CASSLVGSLNTEAFF
TGTGCCAGCAGCTTAGTCGGGTCTCTGAACACTGAAGCTTTCTTT
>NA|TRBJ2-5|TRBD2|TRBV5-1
CASSSLPGHGGRNQETQYF
TGCGCCAGCAGCTCGCTTCCCGGCCACGGCGGGAGGAACCAAGAGACCCAGTACTTC
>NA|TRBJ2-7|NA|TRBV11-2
CASSLDLGRSYEQYF
TGTGCCAGCAGCTTAGATCTGGGCAGATCCTACGAGCAGTACTTC
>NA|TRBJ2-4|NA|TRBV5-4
CASSGGGLAKNIQYF
TGTGCCAGCAGTGGAGGAGGTCTAGCCAAAAACATTCAGTACTTC
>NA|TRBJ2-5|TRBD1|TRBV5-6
CASSPWTGLRETQYF
TGTGCCAGCAGCCCATGGACAGGATTGCGAGAGACCCAGTACTTC
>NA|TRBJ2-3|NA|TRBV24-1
CATREGQRDTQYF
TGTGCCACCCGAGAGGGTCAACGAGATACGCAGTATTTT